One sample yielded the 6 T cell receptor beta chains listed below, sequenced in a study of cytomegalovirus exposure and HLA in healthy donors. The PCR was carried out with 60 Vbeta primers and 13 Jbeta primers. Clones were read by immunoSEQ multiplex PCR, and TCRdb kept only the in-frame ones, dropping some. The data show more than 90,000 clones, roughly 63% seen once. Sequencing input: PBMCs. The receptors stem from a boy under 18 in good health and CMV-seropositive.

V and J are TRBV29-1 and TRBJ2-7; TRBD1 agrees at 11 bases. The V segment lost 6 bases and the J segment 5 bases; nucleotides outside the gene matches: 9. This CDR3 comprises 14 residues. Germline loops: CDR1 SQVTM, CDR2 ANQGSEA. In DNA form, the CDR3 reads TGCAGCGTCACCCGGGACAGGGGGAATCACGAGCAGTACTTC. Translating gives CSVTRDRGNHEQYF.

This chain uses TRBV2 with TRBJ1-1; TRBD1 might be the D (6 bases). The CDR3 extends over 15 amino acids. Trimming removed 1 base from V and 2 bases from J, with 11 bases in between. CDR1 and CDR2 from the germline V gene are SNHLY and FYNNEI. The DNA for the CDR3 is TGTGCCAGCAGTGAAGAGACAGGAATTAACACTGAAGCTTTCTTT. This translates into CASSEETGINTEAFF. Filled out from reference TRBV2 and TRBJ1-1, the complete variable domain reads EPEVTQTPSHQVTQMGQEVILRCVPISNHLYFYWYRQILGQKVEFLVSFYNNEISEKSEIFDDQFSVERPDGSNFTLKIRSTKLEDSAMYFCASSEETGINTEAFFGQGTRLTVV.

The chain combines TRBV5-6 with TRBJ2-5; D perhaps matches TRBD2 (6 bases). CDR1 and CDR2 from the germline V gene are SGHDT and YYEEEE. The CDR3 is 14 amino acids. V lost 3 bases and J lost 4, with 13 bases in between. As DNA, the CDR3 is TGTGCCAGCAGCTACCCGGAGGGGCGAGAGACCCAGTACTTC. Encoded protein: CASSYPEGRETQYF.

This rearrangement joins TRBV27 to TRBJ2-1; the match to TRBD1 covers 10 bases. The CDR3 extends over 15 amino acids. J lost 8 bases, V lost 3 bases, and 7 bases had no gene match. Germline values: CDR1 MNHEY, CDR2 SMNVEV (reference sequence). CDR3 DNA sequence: TGTGCCAGCAGTTTTGGGGACAGGGGTATAGATGAGCAGTTCTTC. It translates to CASSFGDRGIDEQFF.

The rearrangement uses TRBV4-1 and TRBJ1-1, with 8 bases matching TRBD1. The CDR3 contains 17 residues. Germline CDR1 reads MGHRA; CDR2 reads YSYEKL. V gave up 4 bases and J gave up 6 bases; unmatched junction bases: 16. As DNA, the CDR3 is TGCGCCAGCAGCCCCCTTGGGGGGCAGGGGGCGAGGGCTGAAGCTTTCTTT. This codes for CASSPLGGQGARAEAFF.

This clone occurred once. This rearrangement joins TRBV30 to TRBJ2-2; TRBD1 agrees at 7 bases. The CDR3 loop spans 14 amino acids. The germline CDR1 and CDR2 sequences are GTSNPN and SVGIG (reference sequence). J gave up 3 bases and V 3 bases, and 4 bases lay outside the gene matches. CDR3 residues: CAWRQGPYTGELFF. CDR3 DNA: TGTGCCTGGAGACAGGGGCCTTACACCGGGGAGCTGTTTTTT. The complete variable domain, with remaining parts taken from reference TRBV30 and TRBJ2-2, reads SQTIHQWPATLVQPVGSPLSLECTVEGTSNPNLYWYRQAAGRGLQLLFYSVGIGQISSEVPQNLSASRPQDRQFILSSKKLLLSDSGFYLCAWRQGPYTGELFFGEGSRLTVL.